Listed below are T cell receptor beta chains from one sample, sequenced in a study of OX40 agonist ivuxolimab in advanced cancers. Some clones are missing from TCRdb's copy, which holds only in-frame ones; the method was immunoSEQ multiplex PCR. The data contain approximately 27,000 clones, approximately 84% of them singletons. This specimen consisted of CD4+ or CD8+ T cells sorted from blood, obtained in a trial of the OX40 agonist ivuxolimab. These receptors were obtained from an adult with an advanced solid tumor such as melanoma, head and neck, liver or kidney cancer. Each CDR3 is given with its conserved first and last residue. D genes are given only for firm matches. Clone size is given for some rows only: seen once, a few or many times, or a class if the clone is expanded.

D gene	V gene	clone size	J gene	CDR3 DNA	CDR3 protein
NA	TRBV11-2	few	TRBJ2-3	TGTGCCAGCAGCCCCTCCCGGGCGGTTGATACGCAGTATTTT	CASSPSRAVDTQYF
TRBD1	TRBV6-5	NA	TRBJ2-7	TGTGCCAGCAGTCCCCGGGACAGGTCCTACGAGCAGTACTTC	CASSPRDRSYEQYF
NA	TRBV13	NA	TRBJ2-7	TGTGCCAGCAGCTTAGGGGGCGAGCAGTACTTC	CASSLGGEQYF
TRBD2	TRBV10-2	NA	TRBJ2-7	TGCGCCAGCACCGAGACTAGCGGAACCTACGAGCAGTACTTC	CASTETSGTYEQYF
TRBD1	TRBV15	NA	TRBJ1-4	TGTGCCACCAGCAGAGATCAGCTCCCCCGGGACAGGGTTTTT	CATSRDQLPRDRVF
NA	TRBV7-8	NA	TRBJ2-5	TGTGCCAGCAGCTCCGACAGACTCCAAGAGACCCAGTACTTC	CASSSDRLQETQYF
TRBD1	TRBV7-6	once	TRBJ1-3	TGTGCCAGCAGCTCACAGGGGGCGAGTTCTGGAAACACCATATATTTT	CASSSQGASSGNTIYF
NA	TRBV6-5	NA	TRBJ2-7	TGTGCCAGCAGTTACCTCTCATCTAAGGGGAGCGATGAGCAGTACTTC	CASSYLSSKGSDEQYF
TRBD2	TRBV7-9	once	TRBJ2-1	TGTGCCAGCAGCACGAATAGCGGGAAAACCTACAATGAGCAGTTCTTC	CASSTNSGKTYNEQFF
TRBD2	TRBV19	NA	TRBJ2-7	TGTGCCAGTAGCCCCGAGCCGGGACTAGCGGGATGGGAGCAGTACTTC	CASSPEPGLAGWEQYF
TRBD1	TRBV28	NA	TRBJ2-7	TGTGCCAGCAGTTTATCCCGGGACAGATTCTACGAGCAGTACTTC	CASSLSRDRFYEQYF
TRBD1	TRBV2	NA	TRBJ2-7	TGTGCCGGCCCCGGGACAGGGGGAAGCGAGCAGTACTTC	CAGPGTGGSEQYF
NA	TRBV27	NA	TRBJ2-6	TGTGCCAGCAGTTTGGATTTCCGGGGAGGGGCCAACGTCCTGACTTTC	CASSLDFRGGANVLTF
NA	TRBV19	NA	TRBJ1-4	TGTGCCAGTAGTACCGTCGGAACCCACGAAAAACTGTTTTTT	CASSTVGTHEKLFF
NA	TRBV7-8	NA	TRBJ2-7	TGTGCCAGCCATACAGGACCCTACGAGCAGTACTTC	CASHTGPYEQYF
TRBD2	TRBV15	once	TRBJ2-4	TGTGCCGGGGAGGGCGACCTCTTCAAAAACATTCAGTACTTC	CAGEGDLFKNIQYF
TRBD2	TRBV9	NA	TRBJ2-2	TGTGCCAGCAGCTTTTTAGCGGGTGCAAACACCGGGGAGCTGTTTTTT	CASSFLAGANTGELFF
NA	TRBV4-1	NA	TRBJ2-5	TGCGCCAGCAGCCAGCTGTTCACAGGGGACTACCAAGAGACCCAGTACTTC	CASSQLFTGDYQETQYF
NA	TRBV27	NA	TRBJ2-3	TGTGCCAGCAGTTACCGGGCGGGCACAGATACGCAGTATTTT	CASSYRAGTDTQYF
TRBD1	TRBV28	NA	TRBJ1-4	TGTGCCAGCAGTTTCCACTCCGGGACAGGACCCGAAAAACTGTTTTTT	CASSFHSGTGPEKLFF
NA	TRBV28	NA	TRBJ2-7	TGTGCCAGCAGTTTTAGGCTGGGTCCCTACGAGCAGTACTTC	CASSFRLGPYEQYF
TRBD1	TRBV15	once	TRBJ1-2	TGTGCCACCAGCAGAGATCGGCCAGGGGGCTATGGCTACACCTTC	CATSRDRPGGYGYTF
TRBD1	TRBV15	NA	TRBJ2-7	TGTGCCACCAGCAGCCGGGACAGGGGCTACGAGCAGTACTTC	CATSSRDRGYEQYF
NA	TRBV19	medium-sized	TRBJ1-5	TGTGCCAGTAGTATAGAACAGATTAGCAATCAGCCCCAGCATTTT	CASSIEQISNQPQHF
NA	TRBV7-9	NA	TRBJ2-1	TGTGCCAGCAGCTTCGACCTCTCCCACAATGAGCAGTTCTTC	CASSFDLSHNEQFF
NA	TRBV28	NA	TRBJ2-7	TGTGCCAGCAGTTTATATCCAACCTACGAGCAGTACTTC	CASSLYPTYEQYF
NA	TRBV29-1	few	TRBJ1-1	TGCAGCGGGGGGTTGGACACTGAAGCTTTCTTT	CSGGLDTEAFF
NA	TRBV18	NA	TRBJ1-1	TGTGCCAGCTCACCAGGAGACCCGGGGGACACGGTTTTGAACACTGAAGCTTTCTTT	CASSPGDPGDTVLNTEAFF
TRBD1	TRBV11-3	NA	TRBJ2-1	TGTGCCAGCAGCCCGACAGGGGGGCGTAGCTCCTACAATGAGCAGTTCTTC	CASSPTGGRSSYNEQFF
NA	TRBV5-8	NA	TRBJ2-7	TGTGCCAGCACCCTGGAGTGGGTCGAGCAGTACTTC	CASTLEWVEQYF
NA	TRBV7-3	NA	TRBJ2-2	TGTGCCAGCAGTCCCTTTAACACCGGGGAGCTGTTTTTT	CASSPFNTGELFF
NA	TRBV9	NA	TRBJ1-2	TGTGCCAGCAGCGTGGACATTAAGGACCCTAACTATGGCTACACCTTC	CASSVDIKDPNYGYTF
NA	TRBV11-2	few	TRBJ2-7	TGTGCCAGCAGCTTAGGTAGCTCCTACGAGCAGTACTTC	CASSLGSSYEQYF
TRBD1	TRBV5-6	NA	TRBJ2-1	TGTGCCAGCAGCTTAACAGGGGTTGAGCAGTTCTTC	CASSLTGVEQFF
NA	TRBV6-6	NA	TRBJ2-7	TGTGCCAGCAGTTATCAGTACGAGCAGTACTTC	CASSYQYEQYF
NA	TRBV19	NA	TRBJ2-7	TGTGCCAGTAGTATAGATGGGTTGCGGGGATACGAGCAGTACTTC	CASSIDGLRGYEQYF
TRBD1	TRBV7-9	NA	TRBJ2-5	TGTGCCAGCAGCCCCGGGACAGGGTGGGGGCAAGAGACCCAGTACTTC	CASSPGTGWGQETQYF
TRBD1	TRBV13	NA	TRBJ2-5	TGTGCCAGCAGCTTAGCCGGGACAGGGCGGCGGCAAGAGACCCAGTACTTC	CASSLAGTGRRQETQYF
TRBD2	TRBV4-2	NA	TRBJ2-7	TGTGCCAGCAGCCAAGATATCCGCGGGGGATACGAGCAGTACTTC	CASSQDIRGGYEQYF
NA	TRBV2	medium-sized	TRBJ1-1	TGTGCCAGCATTGATCCCTGGGCTGAAGCTTTCTTT	CASIDPWAEAFF
NA	TRBV4-1	NA	TRBJ2-1	TGCGCCAGCAGCCAGTTGTTAGTGGGTGAGCAGTTCTTC	CASSQLLVGEQFF
NA	TRBV11-3	NA	TRBJ1-5	TGTGCCAGCAGCTTAGCGTCGGTCGGGCAGCCCCAGCATTTT	CASSLASVGQPQHF
TRBD1	TRBV2	NA	TRBJ1-5	TGTGCCAGCAGCTTAGACAGGGTCAATCAGCCCCAGCATTTT	CASSLDRVNQPQHF
NA	TRBV4-1	NA	TRBJ1-1	TGCGCCAGCAGCCAAGATAGGGCGTATGAAGCTTTCTTT	CASSQDRAYEAFF
TRBD1	TRBV6-1	once	TRBJ1-2	TGTGCCAGCAGTGATCGGGACAGGGGGTACTATGGCTACACCTTC	CASSDRDRGYYGYTF
NA	TRBV9	once	TRBJ2-3	TGTGCCAGCAGCGTAGAGGCTACCGGGACAGATACGCAGTATTTT	CASSVEATGTDTQYF
NA	TRBV5-4	NA	TRBJ2-1	TGTGCCAGCAGCCAAGAAAGCCTCGGGCCCGACGGTGAGCAGTTCTTC	CASSQESLGPDGEQFF
NA	TRBV19	NA	TRBJ2-5	TGTGCCAGTAGTATAGCGGACTACCGGGAGACCCAGTACTTC	CASSIADYRETQYF
NA	TRBV15	NA	TRBJ1-5	TGTGCCACCAGCAGAGATAAGAGGGTTGGGCAGCCCCAGCATTTT	CATSRDKRVGQPQHF
NA	TRBV5-4	NA	TRBJ2-7	TGTGCCAGCAGCCTGTTAAATATGAGGACGGCAAGCTCCTACGAGCAGTACTTC	CASSLLNMRTASSYEQYF
NA	TRBV4-3	NA	TRBJ2-2	TGCGCCAGCAGCCCCCGGGACCACACCGGGGAGCTGTTTTTT	CASSPRDHTGELFF
NA	TRBV7-9	NA	TRBJ2-1	TGTGCCAGCAGCCTCGAGGACGGGTCCTACAATGAGCAGTTCTTC	CASSLEDGSYNEQFF